These 23 T cell receptor beta chains came from one sample sequenced in a study of T-cell reconstitution after alpha-beta-depleted transplantation in children. Unique molecular identifiers tagged the TCRbeta library. TCRdb analysed the PCR reads with MiXCR anew, one entry per CDR3 protein. The sample contains around 90,000 distinct CDR3 sequences, 15% to 19% of which appear only once. Sample: PBMCs, mostly from graft donor cells, taken 180 days after TCRalphabeta/CD19-depleted stem cell transplant. All receptors derive from a male patient aged 2 to 9 who had a stem cell transplant for acute lymphoblastic leukemia, so the T cells may come from the graft donor.

This clonotype came up a few times. The genes are TRBV18 and TRBJ1-2, with TRBD1 matching 7 bases. The CDR3 runs to 19 residues. Trimming cost V 0 bases and J 4 bases; bases outside gene matches: 17. Per the germline V gene, CDR1 is KGHSH and CDR2 is LQKENI. The CDR3 here is CASSPPVAQGGLSGYGYTF. The CDR3 region has the DNA TGTGCCAGCTCACCACCAGTAGCCCAGGGGGGTCTTTCAGGCTATGGCTACACCTTC.

This clonotype appeared a few times. V usage is TRBV12-3 or TRBV12-4 and J usage is TRBJ1-1; D unresolved. The CDR3 length is 13 residues. The V end was cut by 5 bases, the J end by 3 bases, with 10 bases between. CDR3 residues: CASSTLRYTEAFF. DNA of the CDR3: TGTGCCAGCAGTACCCTTCGTTACACTGAAGCTTTCTTT.

This clonotype was seen repeatedly, ten times or more. The chain has TRBV20-1 and TRBJ1-5; 9 bases are shared with TRBD1. Germline trimming cut 3 bases from V and 1 base from J; bases unmatched to any gene: 7. This CDR3 region has 16 residues. Germline V lookup: CDR1 DFQATT, CDR2 SNEGSKA (reference sequence). CDR3 protein: CSARRGQGGSNQPQHF. In nucleotides, the CDR3 is TGCAGTGCTAGGAGGGGACAGGGTGGGAGCAATCAGCCCCAGCATTTT.

The CDR3 sequence is CASSYDTNSYNEQFF. The CDR3 DNA follows: TGTGCCAGCAGTTACGACACAAATTCCTACAATGAGCAGTTCTTC. This chain links TRBV6-5 with TRBJ2-1; D unresolved. Germline-derived CDR1 and CDR2 are MNHEY and SVGAGI. This CDR3 has 15 amino acids. Deletions cut 2 bases from V and 1 base from J, with 9 bases between.

CDR3 nucleotide sequence: TGTGCCAGCAGTTTACTAGCGGGGGCCGAAGAGACCCAGTACTTC. This encodes CASSLLAGAEETQYF. V gene TRBV28 combines with J gene TRBJ2-5; TRBD2 matches at 10 bases. Germline values: CDR1 MDHEN, CDR2 SYDVKM. The CDR3 is 15 amino acids. V lost 2 bases, J lost 3 bases, and 3 bases stayed unmatched.

This clonotype showed up just a few times. V and J are TRBV27 and TRBJ2-3; no clear D gene. The CDR3 sequence is 17 residues long. Germline assignment: CDR1 MNHEY and CDR2 SMNVEV (reference sequence). V dropped 5 bases and J dropped 0 bases, with 18 bases sitting between them. In DNA form, the CDR3 reads TGTGCCAGCAGTGACCCTCCGACGGCAGAAAGCACAGATACGCAGTATTTT. This codes for CASSDPPTAESTDTQYF.

This clonotype showed up just a few times. The rearrangement uses TRBV5-1 and TRBJ2-2, with 15 positions matching TRBD2. Unmatched junction bases numbered 5, after V lost 2 bases and J lost 0 bases. Germline V CDR1 and CDR2: SGHRS, YFSETQ. CDR3 length equals 19 residues. DNA of the CDR3: TGCGCCAGCAGCTTATCGGGACTAGCGGGGGGCCCGAACACCGGGGAGCTGTTTTTT. It is translated as CASSLSGLAGGPNTGELFF.

The chain is built from TRBV7-2 and TRBJ2-1; TRBD1 matches at 8 bases. V lost 1 base, J lost 9 bases, and 11 bases stayed unmatched. CDR3 size: 16 residues. Germline CDR1 SGHTA, CDR2 FQGNSA. CDR3 residues: CASSLEAGGQAAEQFF. The CDR3 DNA follows: TGTGCCAGCAGCTTAGAGGCAGGGGGCCAAGCTGCTGAGCAGTTCTTC.

This clonotype was seen repeatedly, ten times or more. This chain uses TRBV5-1 with TRBJ2-7, with 7 bases matching TRBD1. The CDR3 has 13 amino acids. V shed 4 bases and J 3 bases; nucleotides not matched to a gene: 4. Germline V gene data show CDR1 as SGHRS and CDR2 as YFSETQ. The CDR3 coding sequence is TGCGCCAGCAGCATGGGACAGCTCTACGAGCAGTACTTC. Translating it yields CASSMGQLYEQYF.

V usage is TRBV10-3 and J usage is TRBJ2-6; a weak D match, TRBD1 (6 bases). The V and J ends lost 0 bases and 0 bases respectively, with 12 bases between them. Germline assignment: CDR1 ENHRY and CDR2 SYGVKD. The CDR3 spans 18 residues. CDR3 in amino acids: CAISESGTPYSGANVLTF. The CDR3, as DNA: TGTGCCATCAGTGAGTCTGGGACACCATACTCTGGGGCCAACGTCCTGACTTTC.

The sample holds many counts of this clonotype. The chain employs TRBV12-3 or TRBV12-4 and TRBJ2-7; D is unclear. The CDR3 is made up of 15 amino acids. Trimming cost V 4 bases and J 6 bases, with 19 bases left between them. The CDR3 sequence: CASSSLTPNRAEQYF. The CDR3 DNA reads as TGTGCCAGCAGTTCCCTGACCCCAAACCGGGCCGAGCAGTACTTC.

This clonotype rates as large. The chain uses TRBV10-3 and TRBJ2-2; D may be TRBD1 (5 bases). Germline V gene data show CDR1 as ENHRY and CDR2 as SYGVKD. This CDR3 spans 16 amino acids. V was pared by 2 bases and J by 2 bases, with 12 bases between. The CDR3 is CAISEIPGPNTGELFF. The CDR3 DNA reads as TGTGCCATCAGTGAGATCCCAGGGCCTAACACCGGGGAGCTGTTTTTT.

V gene TRBV5-1 combines with J gene TRBJ1-6; TRBD1 might be the D (6 bases). Germline values: CDR1 SGHRS, CDR2 YFSETQ. CDR3 length equals 15 residues. Between the trimmed V and J ends, which lost 3 bases and 7 bases, there was a span of 14 bases. CDR3 nucleotides: TGCGCCAGCAGCTGGTACGGGGGCGCCAATTCACCCCTCCACTTT. This encodes CASSWYGGANSPLHF.

V is TRBV4-3 and J is TRBJ1-4, with 10 bases fitting TRBD1. With V trimmed by 3 bases and J by 1 base, 8 bases remained unmatched. Germline CDR1 reads LGHNA; CDR2 reads YSLEER. This CDR3 region has 18 residues. The CDR3 DNA sequence: TGCGCCAGCAGCCATCATCCGGGACAGGGGAAAACTAATGAAAAACTGTTTTTT. Amino acids: CASSHHPGQGKTNEKLFF.

Notes on this clonotype: An end of the junction differs from the germline gene, which may be a read error. V usage is TRBV18 and J usage is TRBJ1-2; D ambiguous. The germline V gene has CDR1 KGHSH and CDR2 LQKENI. The CDR3 runs to 15 residues. In nucleotides, the CDR3 is TGTGCCAGCTTACCACGTTCCGAGGGCGCGGATGGCTACACCTTC. This sequence encodes CASLPRSEGADGYTF.

This clonotype was counted between two and nine times. This chain uses TRBV9 with TRBJ2-7; perhaps D is TRBD1 or TRBD2 (6 bases each). This CDR3 is built from 14 residues. The germline V and J ends were trimmed by 5 bases and 0 bases, with 12 bases remaining between them. Germline CDR1 and CDR2: SGDLS and YYNGEE. In DNA, the CDR3 is TGTGCCAGCAGTAAGGAGGGGGGCTCCTACGAGCAGTACTTC. Its translation is CASSKEGGSYEQYF.

The chain is built from TRBV20-1 and TRBJ2-2; D might be TRBD1 (5 bases). The V and J ends lost 5 bases and 4 bases respectively, with 11 bases between them. From germline, CDR1 is DFQATT and CDR2 SNEGSKA (reference sequence). The CDR3 covers 13 residues. This CDR3 reads CSAPLGPTGELFF. The CDR3 DNA follows: TGCAGTGCTCCCCTGGGGCCCACCGGGGAGCTGTTTTTT.

J is TRBJ1-1 and V is TRBV27, with D maybe TRBD1 (5 bases). Germline V gene lookup returns CDR1 MNHEY and CDR2 SMNVEV (reference sequence). Trimming removed 5 bases from V and 5 bases from J, with 21 bases in between. This CDR3 contains 16 residues. The DNA of the CDR3 is TGTGCCAGCAGTCCGGAGGGAAACCTTTGGGGGACTGAAGCTTTCTTT. It encodes CASSPEGNLWGTEAFF.

The chain links TRBV2 to TRBJ2-7; either TRBD1 or TRBD2 may fit D (5 bases each). There are 13 residues in the CDR3. CDR1 and CDR2 (germline): SNHLY, FYNNEI. V lost 6 bases, J lost 1 base, and 10 bases lay in between. For the CDR3, the DNA is TGTGCCAGCAGACCCAGGGAGTCCTACGAGCAGTACTTC. It encodes CASRPRESYEQYF.

In this sample, this clonotype turned up a few times. This chain links TRBV29-1 with TRBJ1-1; D might be TRBD1 (5 bases). Per the germline V gene, CDR1 is SQVTM and CDR2 is ANQGSEA. V gave up 6 bases and J gave up 8 bases, with 16 bases separating them. The CDR3 sequence is 12 residues long. The CDR3 loop reads CSVDDSLGEAFF. CDR3 in DNA: TGCAGCGTCGACGACAGCCTTGGGGAAGCTTTCTTT.

In its sample, this clonotype was seen a few times. This sequence joins TRBV13 and TRBJ2-1; maybe TRBD1 (7 bases). Trimming removed 3 bases from V and 9 bases from J, with 18 bases in between. This CDR3 spans 15 amino acids. Germline values: CDR1 PRHDT, CDR2 FYEKMQ (reference sequence). The CDR3 sequence is CASSFRYRGSGEQFF. The CDR3 nucleotides are TGTGCCAGCAGCTTCAGATACAGGGGTAGCGGTGAGCAGTTCTTC.

This clonotype has just a few counts. V and J are TRBV5-1 and TRBJ1-2; TRBD1 matches 12 bases. Unmatched junction bases numbered 7, after V lost 0 bases and J lost 4 bases. The V gene's germline CDR1 is SGHRS and CDR2 YFSETQ. CDR3 length: 17 amino acids. CDR3 amino acids: CASSLAGTGGSVYGYTF. The CDR3 DNA is TGCGCCAGCAGCTTGGCCGGGACAGGGGGCTCGGTCTATGGCTACACCTTC. Using reference TRBV5-1 and TRBJ1-2 for the parts outside the CDR3, the full variable domain is KAGVTQTPRYLIKTRGQQVTLSCSPISGHRSVSWYQQTPGQGLQFLFEYFSETQRNKGNFPGRFSGRQFSNSRSEMNVSTLELGDSALYLCASSLAGTGGSVYGYTFGSGTRLTVV.

The rearrangement uses TRBV5-1 and TRBJ2-7; 12 bases are shared with TRBD1. Trimming at V came to 3 bases and at J to 2 bases, leaving 6 bases not matched to a gene. The CDR3 covers 16 residues. Germline assignment: CDR1 SGHRS and CDR2 YFSETQ. CDR3 sequence: CASSSRRDRGPYEQYF. The CDR3, as DNA: TGCGCCAGCAGCTCCCGTCGGGACAGGGGGCCCTACGAGCAGTACTTC. Filled out from reference TRBV5-1 and TRBJ2-7, the complete variable domain reads KAGVTQTPRYLIKTRGQQVTLSCSPISGHRSVSWYQQTPGQGLQFLFEYFSETQRNKGNFPGRFSGRQFSNSRSEMNVSTLELGDSALYLCASSSRRDRGPYEQYFGPGTRLTVT.